Presented here are 24 T cell receptor beta chains from one specimen sequenced in a study of T cell changes during pregnancy in multiple sclerosis (dated by TCRdb to about 2019). The library was built by means of the immunoSEQ multiplex PCR assay. TCRdb took over this immuneACCESS table, retaining in-frame rearrangements with V and J assigned. Such tables are incomplete; in checked studies, under half of the missing clones stem from an unresolved V gene, and the remainder is unexplained. Within this sample are some 52,000 clones, with roughly nine tenths of them counted one time only. The ten most abundant clones make up 0.37% of the sample. Here the sequenced sample was CD4+ T cells from peripheral blood mononuclear cells, taken before pregnancy. The receptors come from a female donor with multiple sclerosis, enrolled in a pregnancy study.

This clone was observed a few times. The rearrangement uses TRBV5-1 and TRBJ2-1, with 10 bases aligning to TRBD1. CDR3 length: 18 amino acids. V lost 0 bases and J lost 8; bases outside the gene matches: 14. Per germline, CDR1 SGHRS and CDR2 YFSETQ. CDR3 coding DNA: TGCGCCAGCAGCTTGGCCCACCTCGGGACAGGGGATAAGGATGAGCAGTTCTTC. Translating it yields CASSLAHLGTGDKDEQFF.

This clone is a singleton in its sample. The CDR3 spells CASSINRDGGYTF. The CDR3 coding sequence is TGTGCCAGTAGTATAAATAGAGACGGGGGCTACACCTTC. V usage is TRBV19 and J usage is TRBJ1-2; D is uncertain. The V and J ends lost 2 bases and 8 bases respectively, with 12 bases between them. Germline V lookup: CDR1 LNHDA, CDR2 SQIVND (reference sequence). The CDR3 spans 13 residues.

Written as DNA, the CDR3 is TGTGCCAGCAGCTTAGGCGGGGCGGGGAAGAATGAGCAGTTCTTC. Protein sequence: CASSLGGAGKNEQFF. The chain recombines TRBV11-3 with TRBJ2-1; D possibly corresponds to TRBD2 (6 bases). This CDR3 is 15 amino acids long. Trimming took 1 base from V and 7 from J, leaving 14 bases between them. Germline lookup yields CDR1 SGHNT and CDR2 YENEEA.

The chain couples TRBV5-1 to TRBJ2-1, with 9 bases lining up with TRBD1. Germline CDR1 and CDR2: SGHRS and YFSETQ. CDR3 size: 16 residues. Losses at the gene ends were 0 bases for V and 9 bases for J; bases not matched to a gene: 10. CDR3 coding DNA: TGCGCCAGCAGCTTGGGGTCCGGGACAGGGAAGCGTGAGCAGTTCTTC. It codes for CASSLGSGTGKREQFF.

The V and J genes are TRBV5-1 and TRBJ2-3; possible D gene TRBD2, 6 bases. Germline CDR1 is SGHRS and CDR2 is YFSETQ. V dropped 1 base and J dropped 2 bases, with 11 bases sitting between them. This CDR3 comprises 15 residues. This CDR3 is CASSLRGLPTDTQYF. The CDR3 DNA reads TGCGCCAGCAGCTTGAGGGGACTCCCCACAGATACGCAGTATTTT.

This chain links TRBV6-1 with TRBJ2-1, with D possibly matching TRBD2 (6 bases). Germline V lookup: CDR1 MNHNS, CDR2 SASEGT. There are 13 residues in the CDR3. V was pared by 4 bases and J by 10 bases, with 14 bases between. Here the CDR3 reads CASSVGLGGEQFF. The CDR3 nucleotides are TGTGCCAGCAGTGTCGGGCTAGGAGGGGAGCAGTTCTTC.

The chain employs TRBV2 and TRBJ2-5, with 9 bases aligning to TRBD1. V lost 8 bases, J lost 4 bases, and 11 bases stayed unmatched. This CDR3 spans 15 amino acids. CDR1 and CDR2 from the germline V gene are SNHLY and FYNNEI. The CDR3 loop reads CASPSDRGRRETQYF. CDR3 nucleotide sequence: TGTGCCAGCCCCTCGGACAGGGGACGTAGAGAGACCCAGTACTTC.

The chain uses TRBV6-1 and TRBJ1-5; TRBD1 matches at 7 bases. Looked up from germline, CDR1 is MNHNS and CDR2 is SASEGT. This CDR3 comprises 15 residues. V was pared by 10 bases and J by 7 bases, with 16 bases of the junction left unmatched. Here the CDR3 DNA reads TGTGCCACGTTAACGAGAGACAGGGCCGGACAGCCCCAGCATTTT. The encoded protein is CATLTRDRAGQPQHF.

This sequence joins TRBV21-1 and TRBJ2-3; no check of the table's D call, TRBD2, against the DNA was made. TRBV21-1 is a pseudogene segment. The CDR3 covers 13 residues. This chain's CDR3 is CASSSREGDTQYF. DNA for the CDR3: TGTGCCAGCAGCTCGCGGGAGGGGGATACGCAGTATTTT.

The rearrangement joins TRBV12-5 to TRBJ2-7; TRBD2 agrees at 11 bases. The CDR3 is made up of 15 amino acids. V lost 9 bases and J lost 3; bases outside the gene matches: 10. Germline V gene lookup returns CDR1 LGHNT and CDR2 FRNRAP. The CDR3 loop reads CASGLAGGVNYEQYF. The DNA of the CDR3 is TGTGCTAGCGGACTAGCGGGTGGGGTTAACTACGAGCAGTACTTC.

The rearrangement uses TRBV11-2 and TRBJ1-5, with a tentative D call TRBD1 (6 bases). Trimming removed 5 bases at V and 0 bases at J, with 11 bases between. The CDR3 sequence is 15 residues long. Germline CDR1 SGHAT, CDR2 FQNNGV. The CDR3 coding sequence is TGTGCCAGCAGCCTAGGGGGGGATAGCAATCAGCCCCAGCATTTT. It codes for CASSLGGDSNQPQHF.

The V gene is TRBV28, the J gene TRBJ1-3, with 7 positions matching TRBD1. V gave up 5 bases and J gave up 11 bases; unmatched junction bases: 15. The CDR3 is 15 residues long. Germline CDR1 reads MDHEN; CDR2 reads SYDVKM. CDR3 nucleotides: TGTGCCAGCAGTAAAGCCGGGACAGAACGTTCCCCCATATATTTT. It encodes CASSKAGTERSPIYF.

The chain links TRBV7-2 to TRBJ2-7, with 9 bases that match TRBD2. CDR3 length equals 15 residues. Germline CDR1 SGHTA, CDR2 FQGNSA. The V gene end was trimmed by 5 bases and the J gene end by 6 bases; junction bases not matched to a gene: 11. DNA for the CDR3: TGTGCCAGCAGCGGGGGGGTAGCGGGAGTATCCGAGCAGTACTTC. Translated, it gives CASSGGVAGVSEQYF.

This sequence joins TRBV19 and TRBJ2-5, with 10 nucleotides matching TRBD2. Losses at the gene ends were 7 bases for V and 4 bases for J; bases not matched to a gene: 6. Germline V gene sequence: CDR1 LNHDA, CDR2 SQIVND (reference sequence). The CDR3 loop spans 14 amino acids. CDR3 bases: TGTGCCAGTAAGGGTAGCGGGAGGTTAGAGACCCAGTACTTC. Its protein is CASKGSGRLETQYF.

The chain links TRBV6-5 to TRBJ1-1; D unresolved. CDR1 MNHEY and CDR2 SVGAGI come from the germline V gene. CDR3 size: 13 residues. Trimming left V 5 bases short and J 6 bases short, with 13 bases between. The CDR3 here is CASSVDFAAEAFF. In nucleotides, the CDR3 is TGTGCCAGCAGTGTCGACTTCGCAGCTGAAGCTTTCTTT.

The chain has TRBV6-5 and TRBJ2-7, with D possibly TRBD1 on 5 matching bases. Germline assignment: CDR1 MNHEY and CDR2 SVGAGI. The CDR3 has 14 residues. With 5 bases removed from V and 0 bases from J, the gap between germline ends came to 11 bases. This CDR3 reads CASSETESSYEQYF. CDR3 nucleotides: TGTGCCAGCAGTGAGACAGAAAGCTCCTACGAGCAGTACTTC.

The chain carries TRBV14 and TRBJ1-2; D is ambiguous. Germline CDR1 and CDR2: SGHDN and FVKESK. V was clipped by 0 bases and J by 7 bases, with 18 bases between them. This CDR3 spans 16 amino acids. This CDR3 reads CASSQDWFRGVGGYTF. The CDR3 nucleotides read TGTGCCAGCAGCCAAGATTGGTTTCGGGGTGTCGGTGGCTACACCTTC. Looking up the rest from reference TRBV14 and TRBJ1-2 gives the full variable domain: EAGVTQFPSHSVIEKGQTVTLRCDPISGHDNLYWYRRVMGKEIKFLLHFVKESKQDESGMPNNRFLAERTGGTYSTLKVQPAELEDSGVYFCASSQDWFRGVGGYTFGSGTRLTVV.

This chain uses TRBV10-3 with TRBJ2-1; TRBD1 matches at 11 bases. The CDR3 covers 15 residues. From germline, CDR1 is ENHRY and CDR2 SYGVKD. Losses at the gene ends were 3 bases for V and 8 bases for J; bases not matched to a gene: 6. Here the CDR3 reads CAISEGQGAVYEQFF. DNA of the CDR3: TGTGCCATCAGTGAAGGACAGGGGGCCGTTTATGAGCAGTTCTTC.

The chain employs TRBV5-1 and TRBJ2-5; 10 bases map to TRBD2. Germline assignment: CDR1 SGHRS and CDR2 YFSETQ. J gave up 1 base and V 0 bases, and 3 bases lay outside the gene matches. The CDR3 spans 16 residues. CDR3 bases: TGCGCCAGCAGCTTGGTCTCTAGCGGGAGCCAAGAGACCCAGTACTTC. This translates into CASSLVSSGSQETQYF.

CDR3 sequence: CASSYGAGSSYEQYF. The CDR3 DNA follows: TGTGCCAGCAGTTACGGAGCGGGAAGCTCCTACGAGCAGTACTTC. This rearrangement joins TRBV6-6 to TRBJ2-7; 7 nucleotides agree with TRBD2. V lost 2 bases and J lost 0; bases outside the gene matches: 4. CDR1 is MNHNY, CDR2 SVGAGI, per germline (reference sequence). The CDR3 totals 15 residues.

This chain's CDR3 is CASSVFFPGQGSTGELFF. In nucleotides, the CDR3 is TGTGCCAGCAGCGTATTCTTCCCCGGACAGGGAAGCACCGGGGAGCTGTTTTTT. The rearrangement uses TRBV9 and TRBJ2-2; 8 bases agree with TRBD1. The V and J ends lost 1 base and 4 bases, in that order; junction bases with no gene match: 12. This CDR3 is built from 18 residues. The germline gives CDR1 SGDLS, CDR2 YYNGEE.

The genes are TRBV6-5 and TRBJ1-1; the D gene is possibly TRBD1 (6 bases). This CDR3 comprises 14 residues. V lost 6 bases and J 1 base, leaving 12 bases between the germline ends. The V gene's germline CDR1 is MNHEY and CDR2 SVGAGI. For the CDR3, the DNA is TGTGCCAGCAGGAAACAGGGCACGAACACTGAAGCTTTCTTT. It specifies CASRKQGTNTEAFF.

The chain employs TRBV6-1 and TRBJ1-2, with D perhaps matching TRBD1 (6 bases). Germline V lookup: CDR1 MNHNS, CDR2 SASEGT. With 6 bases removed from V and 8 bases from J, the gap between germline ends came to 16 bases. There are 13 residues in the CDR3. The CDR3: CASRKTGQQGYTF. CDR3 nucleotides: TGTGCCAGCAGGAAGACCGGACAGCAGGGCTACACCTTC.

The chain carries TRBV28 and TRBJ1-1; no clear D gene. V was pared by 8 bases and J by 10 bases, with 17 bases between. CDR3 length: 12 amino acids. Germline-derived CDR1 and CDR2 are MDHEN and SYDVKM. The CDR3 loop reads CASSEGGKGAFF. The CDR3 region has the DNA TGTGCCAGCTCTGAGGGAGGGAAAGGAGCTTTCTTT.